What follows are 8 T cell receptor beta chains derived from one specimen sequenced in a study of blood T cell repertoires in COVID-19. Here immunoSEQ multiplex PCR was the method, and the copy in TCRdb shows in-frame clones only, minus some. The table records around 75,000 clones, 85% to 90% of them present only once. Input material: peripheral blood. All receptors derive from a man aged 60 to 75 with acute or convalescent COVID-19.

The chain links TRBV29-1 to TRBJ1-1; D is ambiguous. From germline, CDR1 is SQVTM and CDR2 ANQGSEA. Trimming shortened V by 3 bases and J by 0 bases, and 11 bases separated the two germline ends. CDR3 length: 14 residues. The DNA of the CDR3 is TGCAGCGTTGATCCGGCAGGATTGAACACTGAAGCTTTCTTT. Its protein product is CSVDPAGLNTEAFF.

The chain links TRBV7-6 to TRBJ1-2; 9 bases align to TRBD1. The CDR3 has 13 amino acids. CDR1 and CDR2 (germline): SGHVS, FNYEAQ. Losses at the gene ends were 1 base for V and 8 bases for J; bases not matched to a gene: 2. The CDR3 spells CASSLGTGGGYTF. In DNA form, the CDR3 reads TGTGCCAGCAGCTTAGGAACAGGGGGCGGCTACACCTTC.

To note about this clone: Germline and junction disagree at one end, which may indicate a read error. The V call is TRBV30, the J call TRBJ2-7; tentatively, D is TRBD1 or TRBD2 (6 bases each). The CDR3 has 14 residues. Per the germline V gene, CDR1 is GTSNPN and CDR2 is SVGIG (reference sequence). DNA of the CDR3: TGTGGCTGGAGGAGGGGGACCAAAACCTACGAGCAGTACTTC. It specifies CGWRRGTKTYEQYF.

The genes are TRBV11-2 and TRBJ1-1; a possible D gene is TRBD1 (5 bases). Per germline, CDR1 SGHAT and CDR2 FQNNGV. This CDR3 has 14 residues. The V gene lost 1 base and the J gene lost 3 bases, with 9 bases spanning the gap. CDR3 nucleotides: TGTGCCAGCAGCTTAGGTGGGGCTTACACTGAAGCTTTCTTT. Residues: CASSLGGAYTEAFF.

The J gene is TRBJ2-1, the V gene TRBV19, with TRBD2 identical over 8 bases. The J segment lost 4 bases and the V segment lost 7 bases, leaving 21 bases of the junction unmatched. Germline V gene data show CDR1 as LNHDA and CDR2 as SQIVND (reference sequence). The CDR3 length is 19 residues. The CDR3 DNA reads TGTGCCAGTAACCGGGTGATCTCCAACGCGGGAGGTGGTTACAATGAGCAGTTCTTC. Translated, it gives CASNRVISNAGGGYNEQFF.

The sample holds a few counts of this clone. The chain recombines TRBV24-1 with TRBJ1-2, with unresolved D. The CDR3 consists of 14 residues. Per germline, CDR1 KGHDR and CDR2 SFDVKD. The V and J ends lost 5 bases and 5 bases respectively, with 14 bases between them. The CDR3 spells CATSGTQSAYGYTF. The CDR3 nucleotides are TGTGCCACCAGTGGTACTCAGAGCGCTTATGGCTACACCTTC.

The V call is TRBV6-5, the J call TRBJ2-7; D remains unclear. V lost 10 bases to trimming and J lost 0 bases, with 16 bases between them. Per germline, CDR1 MNHEY and CDR2 SVGAGI. This CDR3 region has 14 residues. For the CDR3, the DNA is TGTGCCACTCAAGAACAGAGTAGCTCCTACGAGCAGTACTTC. It translates to CATQEQSSSYEQYF.

The chain carries TRBV12-3 or TRBV12-4 and TRBJ1-1, with unresolved D. Trimming shortened V by 7 bases and J by 1 base, and 4 bases separated the two germline ends. The CDR3 totals 11 residues. DNA for the CDR3: TGTGCCAGCAAGAGGAACACTGAAGCTTTCTTT. Encoded protein: CASKRNTEAFF.